The sequence of this T cell receptor (beta chain) was determined in a study of PD-L1 blockade in urothelial cancer. Study background: At 6 weeks and at 3 weeks (second dose) after treatment start, blood was analyzed.

This CDR3 region has 14 residues. Trimming took 8 bases from V and 6 from J; bases not matched to a gene: 12. The germline CDR1 and CDR2 sequences are LNHDA and SQIVND (reference sequence). Sample time point: pretreatment peripheral blood. Synthetic analogs of TCR templates were spiked into every PCR. Here immunoSEQ multiplex PCR was the method, and the copy in TCRdb shows in-frame clones only, minus some. The table has 85,000 to 95,000 clones, roughly nine tenths seen once; the top ten hold about 1%. This clonotype was obtained from a woman at least 80 years old with urothelial cancer. This rearrangement joins TRBV19 to TRBJ1-2; 7 positions match TRBD1. The sample consisted of PBMCs, taken around atezolizumab (anti-PD-L1) treatment. This chain's CDR3 is CASLRTGSKDGYTF. The CDR3 DNA follows: TGTGCCAGTCTTAGGACAGGAAGCAAAGATGGCTACACCTTC.